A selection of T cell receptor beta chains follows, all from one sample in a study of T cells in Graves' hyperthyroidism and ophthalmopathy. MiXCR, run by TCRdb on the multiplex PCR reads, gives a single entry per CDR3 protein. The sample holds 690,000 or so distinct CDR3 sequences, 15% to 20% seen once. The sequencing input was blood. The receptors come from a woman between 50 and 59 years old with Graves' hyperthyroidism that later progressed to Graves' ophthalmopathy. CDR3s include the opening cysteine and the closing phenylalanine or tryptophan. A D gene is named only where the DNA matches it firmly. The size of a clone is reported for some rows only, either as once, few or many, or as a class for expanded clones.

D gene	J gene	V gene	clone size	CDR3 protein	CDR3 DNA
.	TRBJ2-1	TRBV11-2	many	CASSPPNPPIDEQFF	TGTGCCAGCAGCCCCCCTAACCCCCCAATCGATGAGCAGTTCTTC
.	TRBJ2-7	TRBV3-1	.	CASSQMVSVGEQYF	TGTGCCAGCAGCCAGATGGTCTCCGTGGGGGAGCAGTACTTC
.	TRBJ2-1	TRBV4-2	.	CASSQATGWQGDEQFF	TGTGCCAGCAGCCAAGCCACAGGGTGGCAGGGCGATGAGCAGTTCTTC
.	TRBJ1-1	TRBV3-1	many	CASSQGGSGTEAFF	TGTGCCAGCAGCCAAGGTGGGTCAGGGACTGAAGCTTTCTTT
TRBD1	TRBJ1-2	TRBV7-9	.	CASSSRRTGDYGYTF	TGTGCCAGCAGCTCGCGCCGAACAGGGGACTATGGCTACACCTTC
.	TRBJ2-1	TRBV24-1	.	CATSVRKGGYNEQFF	TGTGCCACCAGTGTAAGAAAAGGGGGCTACAATGAGCAGTTCTTC
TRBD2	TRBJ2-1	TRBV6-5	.	CASSFFRTSGTYNEQFF	TGTGCCAGCAGTTTCTTCCGGACTAGCGGCACCTACAATGAGCAGTTCTTC
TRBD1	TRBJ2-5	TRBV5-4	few	CASSSGQGIGTQYF	TGTGCCAGCAGCTCGGGACAGGGGATCGGGACCCAGTACTTC
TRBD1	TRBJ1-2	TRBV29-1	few	CSVRGQLYGYTF	TGCAGCGTTAGGGGACAGTTATATGGCTACACCTTC
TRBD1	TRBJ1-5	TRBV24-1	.	CATSDPRQGQPQHF	TGTGCCACCAGTGATCCAAGACAGGGACAGCCCCAGCATTTT
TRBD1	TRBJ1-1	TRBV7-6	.	CASSLRGPSTEAFF	TGTGCCAGCAGCTTAAGGGGGCCTAGCACTGAAGCTTTCTTT
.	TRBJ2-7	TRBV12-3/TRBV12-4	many	CASSFDFSLDEQYF	TGTGCCAGCAGTTTCGACTTCTCCCTGGACGAGCAGTACTTC
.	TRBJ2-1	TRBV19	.	CASSTGFYNEQFF	TGTGCCAGTAGTACAGGCTTCTACAATGAGCAGTTCTTC
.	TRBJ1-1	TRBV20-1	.	CSGLRTQLAFF	TGCAGTGGGTTGAGGACACAACTGGCTTTCTTT
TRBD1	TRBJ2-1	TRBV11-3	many	CASSLDRVSYNEQFF	TGTGCCAGCAGCCTGGACAGGGTATCCTACAATGAGCAGTTCTTC
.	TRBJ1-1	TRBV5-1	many	CASSLEGRSTEAFF	TGCGCCAGCAGCTTGGAAGGCAGAAGTACTGAAGCTTTCTTT
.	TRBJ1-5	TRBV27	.	CASSINSNQPQHF	TGTGCCAGCAGTATTAATAGCAATCAGCCCCAGCATTTT
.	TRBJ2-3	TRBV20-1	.	CSLRQYGTDTQYF	TGCAGTCTCAGACAGTATGGCACAGATACGCAGTATTTT
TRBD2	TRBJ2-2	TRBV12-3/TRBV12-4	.	CASSLAGLELLFF	TGTGCCAGCAGTTTAGCAGGACTAGAGTTGCTGTTTTTT
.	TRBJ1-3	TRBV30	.	CAWSVIGGRGNTIYF	TGTGCCTGGAGTGTGATTGGGGGTAGGGGAAACACCATATATTTT
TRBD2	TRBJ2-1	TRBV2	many	CASKGGAGGYNEQFF	TGTGCCAGCAAAGGTGGAGCGGGGGGCTACAATGAGCAGTTCTTC
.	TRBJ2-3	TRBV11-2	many	CASSLPSADTQYF	TGTGCCAGCAGCTTACCTAGCGCAGATACGCAGTATTTT